This T cell receptor (beta chain) was documented in a study of T cells after yellow fever vaccination. Overall study results and limits: Post-booster reappearance was seen for most primary-vaccination clones (roughly 96% CD4, roughly 88% CD8). FACS-sorted repertoires could contain abundant clonotypes contaminating from the bulk population.

CDR1 is DFQATT, CDR2 SNEGSKA, per germline (reference sequence). The CDR3 extends over 13 amino acids. V dropped 0 bases and J dropped 6 bases, with 11 bases sitting between them. TCRdb reprocessed the 5' RACE reads with MiXCR, giving one entry per CDR3 protein. This sample carries 360,000 or so distinct CDR3 sequences, roughly 11% of them seen once, and the ten largest clones take around 18%. This clonotype showed up many times. Its antigen is undetermined. The V and J genes are TRBV20-1 and TRBJ1-2; D not certain. The receptor's source is a man younger than 35 who received the YFV17D yellow fever vaccine. The sequences come from PBMCs, collected on the day of the first yellow fever vaccination. The CDR3 reads CSARDNVGNGYTF. The CDR3 nucleotides are TGCAGTGCTAGAGATAACGTGGGGAATGGCTACACCTTC.